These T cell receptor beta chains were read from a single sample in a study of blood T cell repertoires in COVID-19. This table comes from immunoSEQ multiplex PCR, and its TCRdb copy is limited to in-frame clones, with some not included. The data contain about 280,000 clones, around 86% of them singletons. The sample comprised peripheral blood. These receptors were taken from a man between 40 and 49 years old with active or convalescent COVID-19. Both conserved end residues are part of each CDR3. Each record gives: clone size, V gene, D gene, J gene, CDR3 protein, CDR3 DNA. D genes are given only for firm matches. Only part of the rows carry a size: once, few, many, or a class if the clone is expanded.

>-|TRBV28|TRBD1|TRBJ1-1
CASTPGQRNTEAFF
TGTGCCAGCACCCCGGGACAGAGGAACACTGAAGCTTTCTTT
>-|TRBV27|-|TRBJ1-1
CASSSGVLVTEAFF
TGTGCCAGCAGTTCCGGGGTTCTAGTGACTGAAGCTTTCTTT
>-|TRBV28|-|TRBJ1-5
CASSFPGAQPQHF
TGTGCCAGCAGTTTTCCTGGGGCTCAGCCCCAGCATTTT
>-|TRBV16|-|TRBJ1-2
CASSQSRRDPRGYTF
TGTGCCAGCAGCCAATCACGGCGGGACCCTAGAGGCTACACCTTC
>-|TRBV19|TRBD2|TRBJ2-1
CASSLAGGYNEQFF
TGTGCCAGTAGCTTAGCGGGCGGCTACAATGAGCAGTTCTTC
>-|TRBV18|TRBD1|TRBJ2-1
CASSQNRDRDNEQFF
TGTGCCAGCTCACAAAACCGGGACAGAGACAATGAGCAGTTCTTC
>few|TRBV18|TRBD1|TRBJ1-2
CASSRQGGLVNYGYTF
TGTGCCAGCTCACGACAGGGAGGACTGGTAAACTATGGCTACACCTTC
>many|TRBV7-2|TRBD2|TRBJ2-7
CASSLGGSGYVEQYF
TGTGCCAGCAGCTTAGGGGGTAGCGGGTACGTCGAGCAGTACTTC
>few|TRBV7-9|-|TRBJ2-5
CASSLGRVGETQYF
TGTGCCAGCAGCTTAGGGAGGGTCGGAGAGACCCAGTACTTC
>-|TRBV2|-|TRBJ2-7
CASSEKGGWDESYEQYF
TGTGCCAGCAGTGAAAAGGGCGGGTGGGATGAGTCCTACGAGCAGTACTTC
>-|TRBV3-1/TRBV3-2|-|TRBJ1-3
CASSQVGGFPSGNTIYF
TGTGCCAGCAGCCAAGTCGGGGGTTTTCCTTCTGGAAACACCATATATTTT
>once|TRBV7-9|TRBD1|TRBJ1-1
CASSQQGRMNTEAFF
TGTGCCAGCAGCCAACAGGGGCGTATGAACACTGAAGCTTTCTTT
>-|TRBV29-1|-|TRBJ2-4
CSVGRGENIQYF
TGCAGCGTTGGCAGGGGGGAAAACATTCAGTACTTC
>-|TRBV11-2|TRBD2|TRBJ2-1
CASSKTSGYNEQFF
TGTGCCAGCAGTAAGACTAGCGGCTACAATGAGCAGTTCTTC
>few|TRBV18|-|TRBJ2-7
CASSPTDNPQREQYF
TGTGCCAGCTCACCTACTGACAATCCCCAGCGGGAGCAGTACTTC
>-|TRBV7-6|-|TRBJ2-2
CASSPQTGEDRGRAPGELFF
TGTGCCAGCAGCCCGCAGACAGGGGAGGATCGCGGGAGGGCCCCCGGGGAGCTGTTTTTT
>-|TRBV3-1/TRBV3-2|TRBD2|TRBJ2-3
CASSQMGLAGGMSTDTQYF
TGTGCCAGCAGCCAAATGGGACTAGCGGGGGGGATGAGCACAGATACGCAGTATTTT
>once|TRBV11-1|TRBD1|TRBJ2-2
CASRGQGAFTGELFF
TGTGCCAGTCGGGGCCAGGGGGCCTTCACCGGGGAGCTGTTTTTT
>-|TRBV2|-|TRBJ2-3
CASSESWGADTQYF
TGTGCCAGCAGTGAAAGCTGGGGAGCAGATACGCAGTATTTT
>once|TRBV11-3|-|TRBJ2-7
CASSLRGSAYEQYF
TGTGCCAGCAGCTTAAGGGGGAGTGCCTACGAGCAGTACTTC
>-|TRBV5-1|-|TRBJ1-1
CASSLTVNTEAFF
TGCGCCAGCAGCTTGACAGTGAACACTGAAGCTTTCTTT
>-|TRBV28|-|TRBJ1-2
CASKQDGGYTF
TGTGCAAGCAAGCAGGATGGTGGCTACACCTTC
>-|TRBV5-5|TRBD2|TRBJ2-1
CASSFPGTSTEQFF
TGTGCCAGCAGCTTTCCCGGGACTAGTACTGAGCAGTTCTTC
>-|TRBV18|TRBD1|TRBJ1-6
CASSPPGQGSYNSPLHF
TGTGCCAGCTCACCACCTGGACAGGGGTCCTATAATTCACCCCTCCACTTT
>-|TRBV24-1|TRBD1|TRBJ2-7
CAASPGQSYEQYF
TGTGCCGCCTCTCCGGGACAGTCCTACGAGCAGTACTTC
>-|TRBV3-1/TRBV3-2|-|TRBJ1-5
CASSPGTLNLNQPQHF
TGTGCCAGCAGCCCCGGGACACTTAATCTCAATCAGCCCCAGCATTTT
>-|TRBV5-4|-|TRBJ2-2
CASSPPTSVEAGELFF
TGTGCCAGCAGTCCCCCGACGTCGGTCGAGGCCGGGGAGCTGTTTTTT
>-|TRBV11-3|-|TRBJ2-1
CASSSSREQFF
TGTGCCAGCAGCTCCTCGCGGGAGCAGTTCTTC
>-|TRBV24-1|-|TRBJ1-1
CATSQGWNTEAFF
TGTGCCACCAGTCAGGGATGGAACACTGAAGCTTTCTTT
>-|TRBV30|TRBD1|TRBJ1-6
CAWSPGQGNNSPLHF
TGTGCCTGGAGTCCCGGACAGGGAAATAATTCACCCCTCCACTTT
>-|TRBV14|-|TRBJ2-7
CASSHIFQGPYEQYF
TGTGCCAGCAGCCACATTTTCCAGGGTCCCTACGAGCAGTACTTC
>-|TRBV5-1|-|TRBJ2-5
CASSQIQGKEETQYF
TGCGCCAGCAGCCAGATTCAGGGGAAAGAAGAGACCCAGTACTTC
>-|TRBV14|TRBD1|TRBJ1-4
CASSPRTGAYEKLFF
TGTGCCAGCAGCCCTAGGACAGGGGCTTATGAAAAACTGTTTTTT
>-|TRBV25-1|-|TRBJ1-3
CASSADSLLGNTIYF
TGTGCCAGCAGTGCGGACAGCCTACTTGGAAACACCATATATTTT
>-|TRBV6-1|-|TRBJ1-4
CASSEIFQGYNEKLFF
TGTGCCAGCAGTGAGATCTTCCAGGGGTATAATGAAAAACTGTTTTTT
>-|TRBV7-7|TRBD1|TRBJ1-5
CASSSGTGEKALNQPQHF
TGTGCTAGCAGCTCCGGGACAGGGGAAAAGGCCCTTAATCAGCCCCAGCATTTT
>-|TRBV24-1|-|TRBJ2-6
CATSDSVGANVLTF
TGTGCCACCAGTGATAGCGTTGGGGCCAACGTCCTGACTTTC
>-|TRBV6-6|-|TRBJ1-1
CASRGLRNTEAFF
TGTGCCAGCAGGGGGCTTAGGAACACTGAAGCTTTCTTT
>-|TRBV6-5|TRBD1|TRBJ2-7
CASSLTQGADEQYF
TGTGCCAGCAGTTTAACTCAGGGGGCGGACGAGCAGTACTTC
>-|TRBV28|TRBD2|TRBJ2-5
CASTRAGGPETQYF
TGTGCCAGCACGAGGGCGGGGGGGCCAGAGACCCAGTACTTC
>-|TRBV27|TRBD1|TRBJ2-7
CASSGMGDRALYEQYF
TGTGCCAGCAGTGGGATGGGGGACAGAGCCCTCTACGAGCAGTACTTC
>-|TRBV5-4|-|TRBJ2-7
CASSLAVEQYF
TGTGCCAGCAGCTTGGCCGTCGAGCAGTACTTC
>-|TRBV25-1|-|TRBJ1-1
CASSRATEAFF
TGTGCCAGCAGCAGGGCCACTGAAGCTTTCTTT
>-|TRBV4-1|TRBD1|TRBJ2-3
CASSQDVAGQGLTDTQYF
TGCGCCAGCAGCCAAGATGTGGCGGGACAGGGGCTCACAGATACGCAGTATTTT
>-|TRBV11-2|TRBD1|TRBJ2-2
CASSLSAGTGGTGELFF
TGTGCCAGCAGTCTCTCCGCCGGGACAGGGGGGACCGGGGAGCTGTTTTTT
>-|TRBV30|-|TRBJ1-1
CAWSTSMNTEAFF
TGTGCCTGGAGTACTTCAATGAACACTGAAGCTTTCTTT
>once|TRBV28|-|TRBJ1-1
CASSFPQRGAFF
TGTGCCAGCAGTTTTCCCCAGCGGGGAGCTTTCTTT
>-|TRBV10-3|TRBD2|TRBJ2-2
CAISESTSGGPGLFF
TGTGCCATCAGTGAGTCGACTAGCGGGGGCCCAGGGCTGTTTTTT
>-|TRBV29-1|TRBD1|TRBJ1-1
CSVEDDPTGGSMNTEAFF
TGCAGCGTTGAAGACGACCCCACAGGGGGCTCCATGAACACTGAAGCTTTCTTT
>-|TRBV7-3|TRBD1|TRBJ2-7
CASSLGTGGLQYF
TGTGCCAGCAGCTTAGGGACAGGGGGCTTGCAGTACTTC
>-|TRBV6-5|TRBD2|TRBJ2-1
CASRELAANEQFF
TGTGCCAGCAGAGAGCTAGCGGCCAATGAGCAGTTCTTC
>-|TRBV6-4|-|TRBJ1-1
CASSDTLGAVTEAFF
TGTGCCAGCAGTGACACTTTAGGGGCGGTCACTGAAGCTTTCTTT
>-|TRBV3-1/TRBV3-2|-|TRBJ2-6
CASSYNSGANVLTF
TGTGCCAGCAGTTATAACTCTGGGGCCAACGTCCTGACTTTC
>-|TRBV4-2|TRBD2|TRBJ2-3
CASSHLTSGGPSDTQYF
TGTGCCAGCAGCCACTTAACGTCGGGAGGGCCGTCAGATACGCAGTATTTT